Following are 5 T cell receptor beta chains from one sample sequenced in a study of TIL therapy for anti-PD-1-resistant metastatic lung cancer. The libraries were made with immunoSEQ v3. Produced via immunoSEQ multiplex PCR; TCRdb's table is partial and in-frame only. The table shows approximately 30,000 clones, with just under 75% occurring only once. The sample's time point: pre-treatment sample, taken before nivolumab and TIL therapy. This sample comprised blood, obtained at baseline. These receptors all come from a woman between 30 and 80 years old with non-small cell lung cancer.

The CDR3 is CASSLGRLASYEQYF. The CDR3 region has the DNA TGTGCCAGCAGCCTGGGGAGACTAGCTTCCTACGAGCAGTACTTC. This chain uses TRBV7-2 with TRBJ2-7; TRBD2 aligns across 7 bases. CDR1 and CDR2 from the germline V gene are SGHTA and FQGNSA. Trimming removed 5 bases from V and 1 base from J; junction bases left unmatched: 8. This CDR3 region has 15 residues. Looking up the rest from reference TRBV7-2 and TRBJ2-7 gives the full variable domain: GAGVSQSPSNKVTEKGKDVELRCDPISGHTALYWYRQSLGQGLEFLIYFQGNSAPDKSGLPSDRFSAERTGGSVSTLTIQRTQQEDSAVYLCASSLGRLASYEQYFGPGTRLTVT.

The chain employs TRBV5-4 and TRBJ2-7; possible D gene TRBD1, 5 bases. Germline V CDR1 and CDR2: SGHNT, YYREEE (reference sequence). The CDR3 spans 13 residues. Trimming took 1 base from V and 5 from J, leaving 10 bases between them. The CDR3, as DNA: TGTGCCAGCAGCTTGCCCCAAGGGGACGAGCAGTACTTC. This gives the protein CASSLPQGDEQYF.

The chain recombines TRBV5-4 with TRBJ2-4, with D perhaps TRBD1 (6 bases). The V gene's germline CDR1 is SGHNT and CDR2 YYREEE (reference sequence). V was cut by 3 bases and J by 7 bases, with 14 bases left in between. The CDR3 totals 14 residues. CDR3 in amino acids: CASSSNRESNIQYF. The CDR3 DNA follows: TGTGCCAGCAGCTCAAACAGGGAGTCGAACATTCAGTACTTC. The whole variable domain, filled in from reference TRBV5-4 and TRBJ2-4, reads ETGVTQSPTHLIKTRGQQVTLRCSSQSGHNTVSWYQQALGQGPQFIFQYYREEENGRGNFPPRFSGLQFPNYSSELNVNALELDDSALYLCASSSNRESNIQYFGAGTRLSVL.

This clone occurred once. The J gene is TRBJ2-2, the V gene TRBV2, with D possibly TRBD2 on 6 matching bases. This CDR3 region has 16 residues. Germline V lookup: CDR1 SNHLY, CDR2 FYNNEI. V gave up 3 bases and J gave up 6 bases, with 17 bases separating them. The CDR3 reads CASSEAGTERPGELFF. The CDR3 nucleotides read TGTGCCAGCAGTGAGGCCGGGACTGAGCGCCCCGGGGAGCTGTTTTTT.

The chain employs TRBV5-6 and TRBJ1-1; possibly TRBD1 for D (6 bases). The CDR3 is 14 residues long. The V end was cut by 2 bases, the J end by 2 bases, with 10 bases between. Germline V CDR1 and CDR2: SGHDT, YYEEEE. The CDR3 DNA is TGTGCCAGCAGCTTTGGACAGATTAACACTGAAGCTTTCTTT. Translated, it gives CASSFGQINTEAFF.